This TCR beta chain was captured in a study of blood T cell repertoires in COVID-19. The data were produced by immunoSEQ multiplex PCR, yet TCRdb's version contains in-frame clones alone and is incomplete. The profile shows about 270,000 clones, around 88% of them singletons. V was cut by 2 bases and J by 4 bases, with 11 bases left in between. The CDR3 has 14 amino acids. Looked up from germline, CDR1 is MNHEY and CDR2 is SVGAGI. This sequence joins TRBV6-5 and TRBJ1-2; D is unresolved. The sequencing sample was made of peripheral blood. The TCR sequence derives from a woman older than 75 with COVID-19, enrolled during active disease. This CDR3 is CASSYREAGYGYTF. As DNA, the CDR3 is TGTGCCAGCAGTTACAGGGAGGCGGGCTATGGCTACACCTTC.